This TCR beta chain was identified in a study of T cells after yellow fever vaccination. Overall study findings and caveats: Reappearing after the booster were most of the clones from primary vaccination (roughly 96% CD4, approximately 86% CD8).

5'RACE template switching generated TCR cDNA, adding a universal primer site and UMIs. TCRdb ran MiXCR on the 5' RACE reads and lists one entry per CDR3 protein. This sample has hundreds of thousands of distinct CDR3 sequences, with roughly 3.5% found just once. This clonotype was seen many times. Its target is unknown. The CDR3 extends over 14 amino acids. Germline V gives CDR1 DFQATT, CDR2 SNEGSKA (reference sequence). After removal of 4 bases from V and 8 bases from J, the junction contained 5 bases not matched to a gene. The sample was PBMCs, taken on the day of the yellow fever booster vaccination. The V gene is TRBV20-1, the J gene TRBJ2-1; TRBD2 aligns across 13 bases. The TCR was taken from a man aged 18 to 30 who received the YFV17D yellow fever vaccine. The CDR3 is CSATPLAGGYEQFF. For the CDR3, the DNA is TGCAGTGCTACGCCACTAGCGGGGGGGTATGAGCAGTTCTTC.